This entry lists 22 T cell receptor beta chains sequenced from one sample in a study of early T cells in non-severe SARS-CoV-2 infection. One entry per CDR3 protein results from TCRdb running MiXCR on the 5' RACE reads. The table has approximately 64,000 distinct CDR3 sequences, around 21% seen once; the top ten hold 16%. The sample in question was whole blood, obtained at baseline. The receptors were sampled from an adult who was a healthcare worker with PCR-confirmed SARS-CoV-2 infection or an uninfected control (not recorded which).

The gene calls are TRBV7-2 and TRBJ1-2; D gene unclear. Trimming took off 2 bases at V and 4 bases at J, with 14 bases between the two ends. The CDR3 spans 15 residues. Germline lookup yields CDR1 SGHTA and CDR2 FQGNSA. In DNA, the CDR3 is TGTGCCAGCAGCTTATCAGTGCCTTCCCCCTATGGCTACACCTTC. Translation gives CASSLSVPSPYGYTF.

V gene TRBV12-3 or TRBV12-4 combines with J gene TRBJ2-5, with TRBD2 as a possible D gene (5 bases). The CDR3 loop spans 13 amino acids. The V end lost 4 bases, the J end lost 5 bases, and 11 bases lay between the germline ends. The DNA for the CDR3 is TGTGCCAGCAGTTGGGAGCCCTGGGAGACCCAGTACTTC. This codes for CASSWEPWETQYF.

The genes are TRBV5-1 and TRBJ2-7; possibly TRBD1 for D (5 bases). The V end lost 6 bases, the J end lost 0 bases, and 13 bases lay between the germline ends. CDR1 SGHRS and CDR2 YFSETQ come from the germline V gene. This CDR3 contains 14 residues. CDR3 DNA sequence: TGCGCCAGCATGTCGCCCAGGGACTCCTACGAGCAGTACTTC. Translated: CASMSPRDSYEQYF. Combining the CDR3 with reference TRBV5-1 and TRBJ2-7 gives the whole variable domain KAGVTQTPRYLIKTRGQQVTLSCSPISGHRSVSWYQQTPGQGLQFLFEYFSETQRNKGNFPGRFSGRQFSNSRSEMNVSTLELGDSALYLCASMSPRDSYEQYFGPGTRLTVT.

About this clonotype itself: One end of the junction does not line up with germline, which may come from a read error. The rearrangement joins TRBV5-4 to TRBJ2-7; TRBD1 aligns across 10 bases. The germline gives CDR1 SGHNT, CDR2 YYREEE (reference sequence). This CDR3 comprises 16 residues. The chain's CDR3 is CVSSPGAGTGVYEQYF. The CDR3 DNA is TGTGTCAGCAGCCCCGGTGCCGGGACAGGGGTCTACGAGCAGTACTTC.

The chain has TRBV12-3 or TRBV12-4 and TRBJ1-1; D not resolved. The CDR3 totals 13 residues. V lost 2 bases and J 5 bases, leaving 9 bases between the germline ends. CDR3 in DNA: TGTGCCAGCAGTTTAAACGTGGAGACTGAAGCTTTCTTT. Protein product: CASSLNVETEAFF.

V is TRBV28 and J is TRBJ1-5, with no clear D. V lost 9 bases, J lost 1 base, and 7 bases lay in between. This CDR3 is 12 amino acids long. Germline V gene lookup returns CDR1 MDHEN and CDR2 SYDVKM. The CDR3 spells CASGSSNQPQHF. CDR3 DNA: TGTGCCAGTGGGTCGAGCAATCAGCCCCAGCATTTT.

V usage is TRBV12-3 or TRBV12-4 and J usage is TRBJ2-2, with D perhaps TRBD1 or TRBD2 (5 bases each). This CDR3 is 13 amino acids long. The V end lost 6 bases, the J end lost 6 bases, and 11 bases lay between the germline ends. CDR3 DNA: TGTGCCAGCAGGGGGGTTCTGGCCGGGGAGCTGTTTTTT. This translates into CASRGVLAGELFF.

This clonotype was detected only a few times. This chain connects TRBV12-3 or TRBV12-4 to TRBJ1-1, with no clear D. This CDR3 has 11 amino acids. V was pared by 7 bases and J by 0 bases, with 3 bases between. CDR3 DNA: TGTGCCAGCAAATTGAACACTGAAGCTTTCTTT. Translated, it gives CASKLNTEAFF.

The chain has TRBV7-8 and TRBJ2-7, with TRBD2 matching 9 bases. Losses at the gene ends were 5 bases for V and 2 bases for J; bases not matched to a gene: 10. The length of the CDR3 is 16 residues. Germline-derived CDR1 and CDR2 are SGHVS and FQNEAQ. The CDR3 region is CASSPPGVAGAYEQYF. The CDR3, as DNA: TGTGCCAGCAGCCCCCCCGGAGTAGCGGGGGCCTACGAGCAGTACTTC.

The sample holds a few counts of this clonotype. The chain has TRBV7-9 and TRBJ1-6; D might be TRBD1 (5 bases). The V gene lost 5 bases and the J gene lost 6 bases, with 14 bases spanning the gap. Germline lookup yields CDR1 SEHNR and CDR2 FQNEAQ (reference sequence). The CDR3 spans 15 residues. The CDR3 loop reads CASSASQGPNSPLHF. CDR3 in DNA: TGTGCCAGCAGCGCCTCGCAGGGCCCTAATTCACCCCTCCACTTT.

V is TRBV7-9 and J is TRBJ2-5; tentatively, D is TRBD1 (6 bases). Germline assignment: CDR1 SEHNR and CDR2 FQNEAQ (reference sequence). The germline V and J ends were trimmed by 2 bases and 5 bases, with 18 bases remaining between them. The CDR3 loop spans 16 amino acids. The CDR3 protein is CASSLYEDSKGETQYF. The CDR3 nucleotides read TGTGCCAGCAGCTTATACGAGGACAGCAAAGGGGAGACCCAGTACTTC.

The CDR3 DNA reads TGTGCCAGCAGTCCTAGACTAGCGGGGGCCGGCGGGGAGCTGTTTTTT. Amino acid sequence: CASSPRLAGAGGELFF. This rearrangement joins TRBV2 to TRBJ2-2; TRBD2 aligns across 12 bases. The CDR3 is made up of 16 amino acids. Germline CDR1 SNHLY, CDR2 FYNNEI. Trimming at V came to 5 bases and at J to 7 bases, leaving 8 bases not matched to a gene.

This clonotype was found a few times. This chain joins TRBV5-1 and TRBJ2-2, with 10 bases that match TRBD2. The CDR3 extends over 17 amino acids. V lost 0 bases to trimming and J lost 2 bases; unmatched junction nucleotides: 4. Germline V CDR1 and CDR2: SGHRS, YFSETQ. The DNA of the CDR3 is TGCGCCAGCAGCTTGGCTAGCGGGGGATTAAACACCGGGGAGCTGTTTTTT. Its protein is CASSLASGGLNTGELFF.

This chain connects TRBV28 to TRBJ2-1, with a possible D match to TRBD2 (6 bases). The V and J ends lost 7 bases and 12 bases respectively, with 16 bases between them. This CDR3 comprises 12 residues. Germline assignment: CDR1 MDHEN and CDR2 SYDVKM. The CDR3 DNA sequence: TGTGCCAGCAAGACAGCGGAGGGATGGCAGTTCTTC. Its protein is CASKTAEGWQFF.

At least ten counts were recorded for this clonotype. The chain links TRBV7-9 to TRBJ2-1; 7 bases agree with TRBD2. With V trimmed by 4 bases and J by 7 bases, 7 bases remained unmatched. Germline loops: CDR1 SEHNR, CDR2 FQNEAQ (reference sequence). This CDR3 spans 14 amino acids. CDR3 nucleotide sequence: TGTGCCAGCAGCTCAGTGGGGACTATTAATGAGCAGTTCTTC. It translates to CASSSVGTINEQFF.

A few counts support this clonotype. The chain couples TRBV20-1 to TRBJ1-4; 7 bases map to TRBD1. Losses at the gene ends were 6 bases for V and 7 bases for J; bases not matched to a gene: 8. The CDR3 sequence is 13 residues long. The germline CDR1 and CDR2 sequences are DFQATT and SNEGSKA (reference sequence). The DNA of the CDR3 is TGCAGTGCAAGAACAGGGGCGGGTGAAAAACTGTTTTTT. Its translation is CSARTGAGEKLFF.

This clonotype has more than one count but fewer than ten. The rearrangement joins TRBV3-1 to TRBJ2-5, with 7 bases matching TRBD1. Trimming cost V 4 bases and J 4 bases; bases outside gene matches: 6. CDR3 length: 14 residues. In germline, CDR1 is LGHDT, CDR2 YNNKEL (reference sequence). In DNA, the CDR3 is TGTGCCAGCAGCCCATGGGGACAGCGAGAGACCCAGTACTTC. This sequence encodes CASSPWGQRETQYF.

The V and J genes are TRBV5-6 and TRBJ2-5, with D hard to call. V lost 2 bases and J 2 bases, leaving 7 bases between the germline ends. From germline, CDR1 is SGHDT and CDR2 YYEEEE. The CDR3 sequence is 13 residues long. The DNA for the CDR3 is TGTGCCAGCAGCTTCGTACAGCAAGAGACCCAGTACTTC. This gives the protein CASSFVQQETQYF.

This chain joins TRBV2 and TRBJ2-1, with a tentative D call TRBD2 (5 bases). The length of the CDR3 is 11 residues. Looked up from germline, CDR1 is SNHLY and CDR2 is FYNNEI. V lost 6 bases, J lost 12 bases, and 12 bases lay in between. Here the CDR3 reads CASSVGGRQFF. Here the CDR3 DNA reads TGTGCCAGCAGCGTCGGAGGCAGGCAGTTCTTC.

The CDR3, as DNA: TGTGCCAGCAGGAGCGGGTTCGAGCAGTACTTC. Translation gives CASRSGFEQYF. The gene calls are TRBV11-2 and TRBJ2-7; tentatively, D is TRBD2 (6 bases). Germline CDR1 is SGHAT and CDR2 is FQNNGV. V shed 6 bases and J shed 6 bases, with 9 bases lying between them. This CDR3 has 11 amino acids.

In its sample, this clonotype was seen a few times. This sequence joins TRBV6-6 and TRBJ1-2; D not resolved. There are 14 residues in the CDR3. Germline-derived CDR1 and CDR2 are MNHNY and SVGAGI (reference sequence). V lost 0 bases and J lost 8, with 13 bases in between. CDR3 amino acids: CASSYSISSRGYTF. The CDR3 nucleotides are TGTGCCAGCAGTTACTCGATAAGTTCGAGAGGCTACACCTTC.

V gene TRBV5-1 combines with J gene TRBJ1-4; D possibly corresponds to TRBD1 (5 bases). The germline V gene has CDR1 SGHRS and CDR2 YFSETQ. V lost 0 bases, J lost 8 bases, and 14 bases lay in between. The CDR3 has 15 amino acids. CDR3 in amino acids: CASSLAGDPGEKLFF. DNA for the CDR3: TGCGCCAGCAGCTTGGCCGGGGACCCGGGGGAAAAACTGTTTTTT.